This T cell receptor beta chain was identified during a study of T cell responses to AZD1222 COVID-19 vaccine. Findings and limits, study-wide: Unmutated variant regions reportedly attract nearly half of all spike-specific TCRs.

Regarding this clone: Its antigen is unknown.

The CDR3 consists of 15 residues. Trimming took off 4 bases at V and 0 bases at J, with 9 bases between the two ends. CDR1 and CDR2 (germline): SEHNR, FQNEAQ (reference sequence). The method was immunoSEQ multiplex PCR; TCRdb's version includes in-frame clones alone and lacks a portion of them. The table lists tens of thousands of clones, 75% to 90% of them singletons, with more than 9% in the top ten. V gene TRBV7-9 combines with J gene TRBJ2-2; D may be TRBD1 (6 bases). The origin of this receptor is an adult who received the AZD1222 COVID-19 vaccine. Material: peripheral blood, obtained 28 days after the second AZD1222 dose. The CDR3: CASSSTGTNTGELFF. CDR3 bases: TGTGCCAGCAGCTCCACAGGGACGAACACCGGGGAGCTGTTTTTT.